The next 16 T cell receptor beta chains were all read from a single sample in a study of spatial heterogeneity in lung cancer. TCRdb re-called the 5' RACE reads through MiXCR, storing one row per CDR3 protein. The profile covers 7,200 or so distinct CDR3 sequences, with around 4.3% appearing a single time and around 23% taken by the ten largest. Time point defined: sample taken at primary tumor resection. Unsorted whole RNA of tumor, nontumor lung or frozen PBMC was sequenced. The sequencing here drew on normal lung tissue next to the tumor, taken at surgery. The source is a female donor with early-stage non-small cell lung cancer.

This clonotype was recorded many times. The CDR3 DNA sequence: TGTGCCAGCACCAAAGAGACCCAGTACTTC. Protein sequence: CASTKETQYF. V gene TRBV27 combines with J gene TRBJ2-5; D is unresolved. Deletions cut 7 bases from V and 3 bases from J, with 3 bases between. From germline, CDR1 is MNHEY and CDR2 SMNVEV (reference sequence). The CDR3 contains 10 residues.

This clonotype is labeled medium-sized. A read error may produce the germline difference seen at one junction end. The genes are TRBV14 and TRBJ2-7; maybe TRBD1 (6 bases). The CDR3 runs to 13 residues. From germline, CDR1 is SGHDN and CDR2 FVKESK. For the CDR3, the DNA is TGTGCCAGCAGCCCTGATCGTTCTGGGACACCCTTCTTC. Protein sequence: CASSPDRSGTPFF.

In its sample, this clonotype was seen many times. The rearrangement uses TRBV27 and TRBJ2-7; unclear D gene. The CDR3 runs 14 residues. CDR1 MNHEY and CDR2 SMNVEV come from the germline V gene (reference sequence). Trimming took 2 bases from V and 0 from J, leaving 8 bases between them. The CDR3 DNA reads as TGTGCCAGCAGTTTACGCCTGAGCTCCTACGAGCAGTACTTC. It encodes CASSLRLSSYEQYF.

This clonotype rates as medium-sized. CDR3 loop: CSVEGVLSYGYTF. The CDR3 nucleotides are TGCAGCGTTGAAGGGGTGCTCTCTTATGGCTACACCTTC. The chain recombines TRBV29-1 with TRBJ1-2; D is uncertain. The CDR3 is 13 residues long. V lost 1 base to trimming and J lost 5 bases, with 11 bases between them. From germline, CDR1 is SQVTM and CDR2 ANQGSEA.

The CDR3 spells CASSSLAGPTDTQYF. CDR3 sequence (DNA): TGTGCCAGCAGCTCACTAGCGGGACCCACAGATACGCAGTATTTT. The chain has TRBV5-6 and TRBJ2-3; TRBD2 agrees at 10 bases. The V and J ends lost 3 bases and 2 bases, in that order; junction bases with no gene match: 3. This CDR3 contains 15 residues. Germline V gene data show CDR1 as SGHDT and CDR2 as YYEEEE.

This clonotype was seen ten or more times. The rearrangement joins TRBV5-4 to TRBJ2-3, with D hard to call. Trimming pared 0 bases from V and 1 base from J, leaving 9 bases between. Germline-derived CDR1 and CDR2 are SGHNT and YYREEE (reference sequence). This CDR3 has 15 amino acids. In nucleotides, the CDR3 is TGTGCCAGCAGCTTGGACCAAGGACGCACAGATACGCAGTATTTT. It translates to CASSLDQGRTDTQYF. The variable domain in full, completed from reference TRBV5-4 and TRBJ2-3, reads ETGVTQSPTHLIKTRGQQVTLRCSSQSGHNTVSWYQQALGQGPQFIFQYYREEENGRGNFPPRFSGLQFPNYSSELNVNALELDDSALYLCASSLDQGRTDTQYFGPGTRLTVL.

This clonotype was seen many times. CDR3 loop: CATSDGPTYEQYF. CDR3 DNA sequence: TGTGCCACCAGTGATGGACCCACCTACGAGCAGTACTTC. The genes are TRBV24-1 and TRBJ2-7; D gene unclear. In germline, CDR1 is KGHDR, CDR2 SFDVKD. The CDR3 runs 13 residues. V was shortened by 3 bases and J by 2 bases, with 7 bases between the two germline ends.

This clonotype rates as medium-sized. The gene calls are TRBV7-3 and TRBJ2-3; D could derive from TRBD1 or TRBD2 (5 bases each). Germline loops: CDR1 SGHTA, CDR2 FQGTGA. Trimming took off 2 bases at V and 3 bases at J, with 12 bases between the two ends. The CDR3 runs to 15 residues. In DNA form, the CDR3 reads TGTGCCAGCAGCTTAGAGGGGCTGGGGACAGATACGCAGTATTTT. This encodes CASSLEGLGTDTQYF. Variable domain in full (rest from reference TRBV7-3 and TRBJ2-3): GAGVSQTPSNKVTEKGKYVELRCDPISGHTALYWYRQSLGQGPEFLIYFQGTGAADDSGLPNDRFFAVRPEGSVSTLKIQRTERGDSAVYLCASSLEGLGTDTQYFGPGTRLTVL.

By frequency in the sample, this clonotype is medium-sized (0.01 to 0.1%). The chain joins TRBV18 to TRBJ2-5; 10 nucleotides align to TRBD2. The CDR3 runs 17 residues. Trimming removed 0 bases from V and 4 bases from J; junction bases left unmatched: 8. The germline CDR1 and CDR2 sequences are KGHSH and LQKENI. The CDR3 region has the DNA TGTGCCAGCTCACCACCCAGCGGGGGGGCCCGGGGAGAGACCCAGTACTTC. Translated: CASSPPSGGARGETQYF.

The table lists this clonotype with many counts. This chain joins TRBV5-8 and TRBJ2-5; TRBD1 matches 7 bases. The CDR3 loop spans 15 amino acids. The V and J ends lost 7 bases and 1 base, in that order; junction bases with no gene match: 10. From germline, CDR1 is SGHTS and CDR2 YDEGEE. The CDR3 DNA reads TGTGCCAGCGGGAACAGGGGAAGGGGCCAAGAGACCCAGTACTTC. Its protein product is CASGNRGRGQETQYF.

Many counts were recorded for this clonotype. The CDR3 DNA reads TGTGCCAGCAGCCCTAGCAGGGGAGGTGAAAAACTGTTTTTT. Translated: CASSPSRGGEKLFF. The chain is built from TRBV7-9 and TRBJ1-4, with D perhaps TRBD1 (6 bases). This CDR3 is built from 14 residues. Germline assignment: CDR1 SEHNR and CDR2 FQNEAQ (reference sequence). V lost 5 bases to trimming and J lost 7 bases, with 14 bases between them.

This clonotype was counted many times. The V gene is TRBV6-2 or TRBV6-3, the J gene TRBJ2-3, with TRBD2 matching 9 bases. V gave up 4 bases and J gave up 14 bases; unmatched junction bases: 16. The CDR3 sequence is 15 residues long. In germline, CDR1 is MNHEY, CDR2 SVGEGT. The CDR3 DNA sequence: TGTGCCAGCAGTTTCTCCGGGACTAGCAGAATGGTTGTGTATTTT. Residues: CASSFSGTSRMVVYF.

This clonotype qualifies as medium-sized. The V and J genes are TRBV11-2 and TRBJ1-1; no firm D call. This CDR3 region has 13 residues. The germline V gene has CDR1 SGHAT and CDR2 FQNNGV. Trimming removed 7 bases from V and 3 bases from J, with 12 bases in between. CDR3 sequence (DNA): TGTGCCAGCACCCTATTATCAGACACTGAAGCTTTCTTT. It yields the protein CASTLLSDTEAFF.

This clonotype has a count of ten or more. V and J are TRBV7-8 and TRBJ2-5; D unclear. Germline V gives CDR1 SGHVS, CDR2 FQNEAQ. This CDR3 spans 13 amino acids. V shed 5 bases and J shed 4 bases, with 11 bases lying between them. CDR3 DNA: TGTGCCAGCAGCCTCGTCGGCCGAGAGACCCAGTACTTC. Amino acids: CASSLVGRETQYF.

This clonotype was detected only a few times. The chain carries TRBV4-3 and TRBJ2-1; D gene unclear. Germline V gene lookup returns CDR1 LGHNA and CDR2 YSLEER. The V and J ends lost 0 bases and 4 bases respectively, with 10 bases between them. The length of the CDR3 is 15 residues. As DNA, the CDR3 is TGCGCCAGCAGCCAAGATGCGGCAGTTTACAATGAGCAGTTCTTC. Translation gives CASSQDAAVYNEQFF.

This clonotype was observed many times. V is TRBV7-2 and J is TRBJ2-2; D uncertain. V was clipped by 5 bases and J by 4 bases, with 26 bases between them. CDR1 and CDR2 from the germline V gene are SGHTA and FQGNSA. The CDR3 has 19 amino acids. Here the CDR3 DNA reads TGTGCCAGCAGCCGTGAACGCCTACGGTGGACGGGCAGCACCGGGGAGCTGTTTTTT. This gives the protein CASSRERLRWTGSTGELFF.